A selection of T cell receptor beta chains follows, all from one sample in a study of spatial heterogeneity in lung cancer. Via MiXCR, TCRdb re-called the 5' RACE reads, giving one row per CDR3 protein. The sample records about 120,000 distinct CDR3 sequences, 9.5% to 15% being singletons. This material consisted of PBMCs, taken at follow-up. These receptor sequences come from a male donor with early-stage non-small cell lung cancer. CDR3s include the opening cysteine and the closing phenylalanine or tryptophan. The D gene is left open where the match is weak.

v_call	j_call	d_call	cdr3_aa
TRBV29-1	TRBJ2-5	-	CSVDVGTETQYF
TRBV5-6	TRBJ2-3	TRBD1	CASSFRGLRKPDTQYF
TRBV10-3	TRBJ2-1	-	CAISPSTGSSSYNEQFF
TRBV5-4	TRBJ2-5	TRBD1	CASSPTGPGGKETQYF
TRBV7-3	TRBJ2-7	-	CASSLGYGDGEQYF
TRBV2	TRBJ2-1	-	CATTVGGLTTYNEQFF
TRBV7-8	TRBJ2-2	-	CASSLVRAISNTGELFF
TRBV20-1	TRBJ2-1	TRBD2	CSETSLTLLYNEQFF
TRBV7-9	TRBJ1-6	TRBD1	CASRVGQLSSPLHF
TRBV29-1	TRBJ2-7	-	CSVEEGDSSYEQYF
TRBV7-2	TRBJ1-2	-	CASSLGGSRVSYGYTF
TRBV2	TRBJ1-2	-	CASRESFLRVYGYTF
TRBV7-2	TRBJ1-2	-	CASSLDGTRYGYTF
TRBV2	TRBJ1-5	-	CASSESPMSQPQHF
TRBV4-1	TRBJ2-1	TRBD2	CASSQDLTSGGVYNEQFF
TRBV7-3	TRBJ2-1	-	CASSRRMDSNEQFF
TRBV6-1	TRBJ2-5	TRBD1	CASSGWDRGRETQYF
TRBV5-6	TRBJ2-2	-	CASSSRGRTANTGELFF
TRBV19	TRBJ2-2	-	CATRAGELFF
TRBV6-2/TRBV6-3	TRBJ1-5	TRBD1	CASSYTSGGGSNQPQHF
TRBV27	TRBJ1-4	TRBD1	CASSRDSRATNEKLFF